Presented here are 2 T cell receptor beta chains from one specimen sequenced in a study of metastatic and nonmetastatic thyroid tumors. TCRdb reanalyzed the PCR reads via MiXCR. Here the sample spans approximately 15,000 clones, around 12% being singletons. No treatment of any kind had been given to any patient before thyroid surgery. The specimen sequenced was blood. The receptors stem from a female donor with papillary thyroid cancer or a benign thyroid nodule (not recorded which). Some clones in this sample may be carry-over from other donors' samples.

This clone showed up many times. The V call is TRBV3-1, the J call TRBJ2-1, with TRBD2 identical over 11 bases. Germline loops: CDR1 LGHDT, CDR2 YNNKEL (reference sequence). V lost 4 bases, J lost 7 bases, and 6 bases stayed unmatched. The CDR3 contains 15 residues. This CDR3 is CASSRVLAGVNEQFF. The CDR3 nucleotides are TGTGCCAGCAGCCGGGTACTAGCGGGAGTTAATGAGCAGTTCTTC.

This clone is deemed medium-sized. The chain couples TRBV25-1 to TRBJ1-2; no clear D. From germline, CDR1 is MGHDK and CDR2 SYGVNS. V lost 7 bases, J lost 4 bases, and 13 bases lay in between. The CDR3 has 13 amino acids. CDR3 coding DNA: TGTGCCAGCACTGATGGGGTTGTCTATGGCTACACCTTC. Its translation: CASTDGVVYGYTF.